A selection of T cell receptor beta chains follows, all from one sample in a study of blood T cell repertoires in COVID-19. Using immunoSEQ multiplex PCR, the repertoire was profiled, and TCRdb retains in-frame clones only, with some absent. Of roughly 150,000 clones listed, approximately 80% are singletons. Material for sequencing was PBMCs or T cells enriched from blood (not recorded which). These receptor sequences come from a woman aged 40-49 years who had recovered from COVID-19. The CDR3 runs from the conserved cysteine through the conserved F or W. D genes are given only for firm matches. Some rows have no size entry. The others give once, few or many, or a class for an expanded clone.

abundance,len,d_gene,v_gene,j_gene,CDR3nt,CDR3aa
-,14,TRBD1,TRBV2,TRBJ1-2,TGTGCCAGCAGACAAGGACAGGCTCCCTATGGCTACACCTTC,CASRQGQAPYGYTF
-,15,TRBD1,TRBV29-1,TRBJ2-5,TGCAGCGTTGTTAAGGGCAGGGGGTTTGGAGAGACCCAGTACTTC,CSVVKGRGFGETQYF
-,16,-,TRBV12-2,TRBJ2-1,TGTGCAAGTCGCCTATCCGGGTTTAATCGGGAGAATGAGCAGTTCTTC,CASRLSGFNRENEQFF
-,16,TRBD2,TRBV2,TRBJ2-3,TGTGCCAGCAGTCGAGGACTAGCGTTGAGCACAGATACGCAGTATTTT,CASSRGLALSTDTQYF
few,14,-,TRBV5-1,TRBJ1-1,TGCGCCAGCAGCTCAGGGGATTCTGGCACTGAAGCTTTCTTT,CASSSGDSGTEAFF
once,15,-,TRBV5-1,TRBJ2-7,TGCGCCAGCAGCTTGGTTCTGGGGGGCTCCTACGAGCAGTACTTC,CASSLVLGGSYEQYF
-,15,TRBD1,TRBV6-5,TRBJ1-2,TGTGCCAGCAGTTACTCCTGGACAGGGGACTATGGCTACACCTTC,CASSYSWTGDYGYTF
-,17,TRBD1,TRBV14,TRBJ1-3,TGTGCCAGCAGCCCTCCGGGACAGGCTTCCTCTGGAAACACCATATATTTT,CASSPPGQASSGNTIYF
-,16,-,TRBV5-1,TRBJ1-6,TGCGCCAGCAGCGCGGGAACAGTAGGCCTCGAGCGGCCCCTCCACTTT,CASSAGTVGLERPLHF
-,16,-,TRBV3-1/TRBV3-2,TRBJ2-7,TGTGCCAGCAGCCAAGATTCGGCCTACAGTTCCTACGAGCAGTACTTC,CASSQDSAYSSYEQYF
-,14,TRBD1,TRBV19,TRBJ1-1,TGTGCCAGTAGTCATGGGACAGGGCAAACTGAAGCTTTCTTT,CASSHGTGQTEAFF